The 30 T cell receptor beta chains below come from one sample, sequenced in a study of T cells after yellow fever vaccination. TCRdb recomputed calls from the 5' RACE reads with MiXCR, one row per CDR3 protein. Seen here are over 110,000 distinct CDR3 sequences, roughly 8.2% observed once, and the top ten hold roughly 0.73%. Sequences were derived from CD4+ T cells sorted from PBMCs, sampled 5 days after the yellow fever booster vaccination. These TCRs come from a man under 40 who received the YFV17D yellow fever vaccine.

This clonotype was seen ten or more times. The chain has TRBV28 and TRBJ2-1, with 7 nucleotides matching TRBD1. Germline assignment: CDR1 MDHEN and CDR2 SYDVKM. Losses at the gene ends were 3 bases for V and 16 bases for J; bases not matched to a gene: 15. The CDR3 contains 14 residues. The CDR3 sequence is CASSFYGQVTSGFF. The CDR3 DNA sequence: TGTGCCAGCAGTTTTTATGGACAGGTCACCTCCGGATTCTTC.

This clonotype turned up a few times. The rearrangement uses TRBV28 and TRBJ2-3; D unclear. The CDR3 length is 17 residues. V was trimmed by 4 bases and J by 1 base, leaving 18 bases between them. From germline, CDR1 is MDHEN and CDR2 SYDVKM. CDR3 region: CASSSPQLLGRTDTQYF. DNA of the CDR3: TGTGCCAGCAGTTCACCCCAGTTGTTGGGTCGCACAGATACGCAGTATTTT.

This clonotype was counted ten times or more. The V and J genes are TRBV20-1 and TRBJ1-5; 7 bases line up with TRBD1. V was clipped by 1 base and J by 5 bases; unmatched bases: 5. Germline V CDR1 and CDR2: DFQATT, SNEGSKA (reference sequence). This CDR3 region has 14 residues. CDR3 amino acids: CSARGQGRDQPQHF. In nucleotides, the CDR3 is TGCAGTGCTAGAGGACAGGGTAGGGATCAGCCCCAGCATTTT.

In its sample, this clonotype was seen many times. The chain recombines TRBV15 with TRBJ2-1, with 11 bases aligning to TRBD2. Germline-derived CDR1 and CDR2 are LNHNV and YYDKDF (reference sequence). V shed 1 base, J shed 8 bases, and the junction held 7 bases outside the gene matches. The CDR3 sequence is 16 residues long. The CDR3: CATSRGNSGRVDEQFF. The DNA for the CDR3 is TGTGCCACCAGCAGAGGAAATAGCGGGAGGGTTGATGAGCAGTTCTTC.

This clonotype was counted many times. The V gene is TRBV5-6, the J gene TRBJ2-3; D is perhaps TRBD2 (6 bases). The germline V gene has CDR1 SGHDT and CDR2 YYEEEE. V was pared by 3 bases and J by 6 bases, with 11 bases between. This CDR3 comprises 13 residues. The CDR3 reads CASSSGLFDTQYF. The CDR3 region has the DNA TGTGCCAGCAGCTCGGGACTTTTTGATACGCAGTATTTT.

This clonotype was seen repeatedly, ten times or more. The rearrangement uses TRBV10-3 and TRBJ2-2; D tentatively reads TRBD1 or TRBD2 (6 bases each). The CDR3 sequence is 13 residues long. Trimming cost V 3 bases and J 5 bases, with 7 bases left between them. CDR1 ENHRY and CDR2 SYGVKD come from the germline V gene. The CDR3 DNA is TGTGCCATCAGTGAAGGGGGGACCGGGGAGCTGTTTTTT. Encoded protein: CAISEGGTGELFF.

This clonotype appeared many times. This chain connects TRBV29-1 to TRBJ2-5; D is possibly TRBD1 (6 bases). The CDR3 is 14 residues long. CDR1 and CDR2 (germline): SQVTM, ANQGSEA. Trimming shortened V by 6 bases and J by 2 bases, and 16 bases separated the two germline ends. The CDR3 sequence is CSVAAKGVQETQYF. The CDR3 DNA reads TGCAGCGTAGCAGCCAAGGGGGTACAAGAGACCCAGTACTTC.

This clonotype appeared many times. This chain links TRBV7-2 with TRBJ2-7; maybe TRBD1 (6 bases). Germline CDR1 reads SGHTA; CDR2 reads FQGNSA. This CDR3 is 13 amino acids long. The V end lost 1 base, the J end lost 2 bases, and 6 bases lay between the germline ends. For the CDR3, the DNA is TGTGCCAGCAGCTTAGGGGACACCTACGAGCAGTACTTC. Translation: CASSLGDTYEQYF.

This clonotype was seen many times. The chain links TRBV24-1 to TRBJ2-3; no definite D call. Germline V lookup: CDR1 KGHDR, CDR2 SFDVKD. CDR3 length: 12 amino acids. V was trimmed by 4 bases and J by 2 bases, leaving 3 bases between them. In DNA, the CDR3 is TGTGCCACCAGTGACAACACAGATACGCAGTATTTT. Translation: CATSDNTDTQYF.

In its sample, this clonotype was seen many times. The chain combines TRBV6-1 with TRBJ2-6; D ambiguous. V lost 5 bases to trimming and J lost 2 bases, with 4 bases between them. Germline V CDR1 and CDR2: MNHNS, SASEGT. This CDR3 contains 13 residues. The CDR3 DNA follows: TGTGCCAGCAGTCAACCTGGGGCCAACGTCCTGACTTTC. Residues: CASSQPGANVLTF.

Many counts were recorded for this clonotype. V usage is TRBV12-3 or TRBV12-4 and J usage is TRBJ2-2, with TRBD2 matching over 12 bases. V gave up 7 bases and J gave up 4 bases; unmatched junction bases: 10. The length of the CDR3 is 17 residues. The CDR3 region is CASTPRRLAGVTGELFF. CDR3 bases: TGTGCCAGCACCCCCAGGAGACTAGCGGGAGTCACCGGGGAGCTGTTTTTT.

This clonotype has ten or more counts. The rearrangement links TRBV9 to TRBJ1-5; D remains unclear. The germline V gene encodes CDR1 SGDLS and CDR2 YYNGEE. The V and J ends lost 3 bases and 6 bases respectively, with 10 bases between them. The CDR3 is made up of 13 amino acids. CDR3 protein: CASSASTGQPQHF. CDR3 DNA: TGTGCCAGCAGCGCCTCAACGGGTCAGCCCCAGCATTTT.

This clonotype was seen at least ten times. The chain carries TRBV5-1 and TRBJ2-1, with D maybe TRBD1 (6 bases). The CDR3 is 11 residues long. The ends were cut back, 7 bases at V and 7 bases at J, with 9 bases in the middle. Germline V gene data show CDR1 as SGHRS and CDR2 as YFSETQ. The CDR3 sequence: CASQQGNEQFF. In DNA form, the CDR3 reads TGCGCCAGCCAACAGGGAAATGAGCAGTTCTTC.

This clonotype was seen repeatedly, ten times or more. The chain couples TRBV5-1 to TRBJ1-1, with 7 bases aligning to TRBD1. Germline-derived CDR1 and CDR2 are SGHRS and YFSETQ. The V gene end was trimmed by 4 bases and the J gene end by 3 bases; junction bases not matched to a gene: 12. The CDR3 is 16 amino acids. The CDR3 is CASSPGQAPWDTEAFF. CDR3 coding DNA: TGCGCCAGCAGCCCCGGACAGGCCCCATGGGACACTGAAGCTTTCTTT.

This clonotype was seen at least ten times. The chain recombines TRBV6-1 with TRBJ2-1; the match to TRBD1 covers 9 bases. The CDR3 covers 15 residues. Unmatched junction bases numbered 0, after V lost 1 base and J lost 2 bases. Germline assignment: CDR1 MNHNS and CDR2 SASEGT. The CDR3 DNA is TGTGCCAGCAGTGAAGGGACAGGGGCCTACAATGAGCAGTTCTTC. Translated, it gives CASSEGTGAYNEQFF.

With respect to this clonotype: A single base separates this from a much larger clone, so it may be a read error. V usage is TRBV10-3 and J usage is TRBJ2-7, with D maybe TRBD1 (6 bases). Deletions cut 2 bases from V and 4 bases from J, with 18 bases between. Germline V gene data show CDR1 as ENHRY and CDR2 as SYGVKD. The CDR3 has 16 residues. The CDR3 here is CAISEVTATGHYEQYF. In nucleotides, the CDR3 is TGTGCCATCAGTGAGGTAACCGCGACAGGACATTACGAGCAGTACTTC.

This clonotype occurred many times. The gene calls are TRBV6-5 and TRBJ2-1; D not resolved. Germline V gives CDR1 MNHEY, CDR2 SVGAGI. The CDR3 is 15 amino acids. V lost 4 bases to trimming and J lost 0 bases, with 10 bases between them. CDR3 sequence: CASSSFESSYNEQFF. The CDR3, as DNA: TGTGCCAGCAGTTCATTCGAGAGCTCCTACAATGAGCAGTTCTTC.

This clonotype appeared a few times. J is TRBJ2-3 and V is TRBV19; D gene unclear. Germline-derived CDR1 and CDR2 are LNHDA and SQIVND (reference sequence). This CDR3 is 13 amino acids long. Trimming shortened V by 5 bases and J by 0 bases, and 6 bases separated the two germline ends. The CDR3 DNA follows: TGTGCCAGTAGTGACCATAGCACAGATACGCAGTATTTT. Protein sequence: CASSDHSTDTQYF. Drawing the rest from reference TRBV19 and TRBJ2-3, the complete variable domain is DGGITQSPKYLFRKEGQNVTLSCEQNLNHDAMYWYRQDPGQGLRLIYYSQIVNDFQKGDIAEGYSVSREKKESFPLTVTSAQKNPTAFYLCASSDHSTDTQYFGPGTRLTVL.

This clonotype was seen at least ten times. The chain joins TRBV7-2 to TRBJ2-1, with 8 bases that match TRBD2. The CDR3 length is 15 residues. Losses at the gene ends were 4 bases for V and 7 bases for J; bases not matched to a gene: 9. Germline V CDR1 and CDR2: SGHTA, FQGNSA. As DNA, the CDR3 is TGTGCCAGCAGCTCGTCTCAACCGGGGGGGAATGAGCAGTTCTTC. Translation gives CASSSSQPGGNEQFF.

There are many counts of this clonotype. V gene TRBV9 combines with J gene TRBJ2-5; no firm D call. Germline V gene data show CDR1 as SGDLS and CDR2 as YYNGEE. With 0 bases removed from V and 1 base from J, the gap between germline ends came to 4 bases. CDR3 length equals 13 residues. This chain's CDR3 is CASSVGLQETQYF. The DNA of the CDR3 is TGTGCCAGCAGCGTAGGCCTCCAAGAGACCCAGTACTTC.

Many counts were recorded for this clonotype. The V call is TRBV20-1, the J call TRBJ1-1, with 10 bases identical to TRBD1. This CDR3 has 13 amino acids. In germline, CDR1 is DFQATT, CDR2 SNEGSKA (reference sequence). Losses at the gene ends were 4 bases for V and 10 bases for J; bases not matched to a gene: 9. The CDR3 sequence is CSAIRPGQGTAFF. CDR3 sequence (DNA): TGCAGTGCTATTAGACCGGGACAGGGGACAGCTTTCTTT.

Many counts were recorded for this clonotype. V gene TRBV6-5 combines with J gene TRBJ2-7; 10 positions match TRBD2. The junction had 11 bases not matched to a gene; V was cut back by 6 bases and J by 0 bases. The V gene's germline CDR1 is MNHEY and CDR2 SVGAGI. The CDR3 runs to 17 residues. In DNA, the CDR3 is TGTGCCAGCAGCCCCGGACTAGCGGTCGTAAACTCCTACGAGCAGTACTTC. Amino acid sequence: CASSPGLAVVNSYEQYF.

For this clonotype: A much larger clonotype is one base distant, so this may be a read error. The chain recombines TRBV6-1 with TRBJ2-7, with 9 bases that match TRBD2. Germline V gene lookup returns CDR1 MNHNS and CDR2 SASEGT. This CDR3 is 14 amino acids long. The CDR3 nucleotides are TGTGCCAGCGCAGGACTAGCGAGCTCCTACGGGCAGTACTTC. Protein product: CASAGLASSYGQYF.

The table lists this clonotype with many counts. V usage is TRBV7-6 and J usage is TRBJ2-5; the match to TRBD2 covers 8 bases. J was trimmed by 3 bases and V by 2 bases; bases with no gene match: 8. This CDR3 region has 16 residues. Germline V gene lookup returns CDR1 SGHVS and CDR2 FNYEAQ. The CDR3 bases are TGTGCCAGCAGCTTACAGTGGCTAGCGGGCAAAGAGACCCAGTACTTC. Translating it yields CASSLQWLAGKETQYF.

This clonotype has a count of ten or more. V and J are TRBV9 and TRBJ2-4; 8 bases map to TRBD2. CDR1 is SGDLS, CDR2 YYNGEE, per germline. Trimming at V came to 4 bases and at J to 8 bases, leaving 8 bases not matched to a gene. The length of the CDR3 is 14 residues. Here the CDR3 DNA reads TGTGCCAGCAGCCGGGGACTAGAGGGAGACATTCAGTACTTC. Protein sequence: CASSRGLEGDIQYF.

This clonotype was detected ten times or more. This chain uses TRBV7-2 with TRBJ2-1; 10 bases agree with TRBD2. The CDR3 contains 17 residues. Germline V gene lookup returns CDR1 SGHTA and CDR2 FQGNSA. V dropped 5 bases and J dropped 7; count of bases not matched to a gene: 14. CDR3 in DNA: TGTGCCAGCAGCCCCCCTCAGGGAGCGGGAGGGCCGAATGAGCAGTTCTTC. The encoded protein is CASSPPQGAGGPNEQFF.

The V gene is TRBV20-1, the J gene TRBJ1-5, with 7 bases identical to TRBD1. CDR3 length: 13 amino acids. In germline, CDR1 is DFQATT, CDR2 SNEGSKA (reference sequence). V dropped 6 bases and J dropped 5; count of bases not matched to a gene: 7. The chain's CDR3 is CSAHRGLHQPQHF. CDR3 DNA: TGCAGTGCCCACAGGGGCCTCCATCAGCCCCAGCATTTT.

Ten or more counts support this clonotype. CDR3: CASSLVPPSGVNNEQFF. CDR3 coding DNA: TGTGCCAGCAGCTTAGTTCCCCCTAGCGGAGTAAACAATGAGCAGTTCTTC. The chain links TRBV7-6 to TRBJ2-1; 7 bases line up with TRBD2. The trim removed 1 base at V and 5 bases at J, leaving 11 bases unmatched. CDR1 and CDR2 (germline): SGHVS, FNYEAQ. CDR3 length: 17 amino acids.

This clonotype was observed many times. The chain combines TRBV6-5 with TRBJ1-5; D might be TRBD1 (6 bases). The CDR3 extends over 14 amino acids. Between the trimmed V and J ends, which lost 10 bases and 6 bases, there was a span of 19 bases. CDR1 and CDR2 (germline): MNHEY, SVGAGI. The CDR3 loop reads CATSGVGVTQPQHF. The CDR3 DNA is TGTGCCACTTCAGGGGTGGGGGTAACTCAGCCCCAGCATTTT.

This clonotype was seen ten or more times. V and J are TRBV4-3 and TRBJ2-3; no definite D call. The V and J ends lost 0 bases and 2 bases respectively, with 9 bases between them. The CDR3 is 15 residues long. In germline, CDR1 is LGHNA, CDR2 YSLEER. For the CDR3, the DNA is TGCGCCAGCAGCCAAGACGGGTATAACACAGATACGCAGTATTTT. Translation: CASSQDGYNTDTQYF.